The entry that follows covers one T cell receptor beta chain sequence. The sample originates from a study of technical replicates of blood from a handful of donors. CDR1 and CDR2 from the germline V gene are SNHLY and FYNNEI. V gave up 7 bases and J gave up 6 bases; unmatched junction bases: 5. The CDR3 runs 13 residues. Assay: immunoSEQ multiplex PCR; the TCRdb copy retains only in-frame clones and omits some. The table lists 45,000 to 55,000 clones, approximately 94% of them singletons, with under 0.45% in the top ten. The sequencing input was T cells isolated from PBMCs. The receptor was isolated from a human donor in good health. The chain has TRBV2 and TRBJ2-1; 8 bases line up with TRBD1. In DNA, the CDR3 is TGTGCCAGCATTCAGGACAGGGCCAATGAGCAGTTCTTC. Protein sequence: CASIQDRANEQFF.